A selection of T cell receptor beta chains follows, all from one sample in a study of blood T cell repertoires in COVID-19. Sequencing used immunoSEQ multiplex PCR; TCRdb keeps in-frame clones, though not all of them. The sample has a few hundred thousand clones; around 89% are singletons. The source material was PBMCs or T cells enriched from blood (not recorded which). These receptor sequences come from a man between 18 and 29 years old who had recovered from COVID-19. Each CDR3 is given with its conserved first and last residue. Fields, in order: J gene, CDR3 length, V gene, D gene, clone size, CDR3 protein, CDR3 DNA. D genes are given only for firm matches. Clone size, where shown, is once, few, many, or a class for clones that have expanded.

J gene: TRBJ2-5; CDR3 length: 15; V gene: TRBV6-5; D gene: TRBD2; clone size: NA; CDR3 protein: CASRLTSGTRETQYF; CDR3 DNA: TGTGCCAGCAGATTGACTAGCGGGACACGAGAGACCCAGTACTTC
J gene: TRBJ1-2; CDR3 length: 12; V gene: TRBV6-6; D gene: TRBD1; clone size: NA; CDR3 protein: CACGQGAAGYTF; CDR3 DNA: TGTGCCTGCGGACAGGGGGCTGCAGGCTACACCTTC
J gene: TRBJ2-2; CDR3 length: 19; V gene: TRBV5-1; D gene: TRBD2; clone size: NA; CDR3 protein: CASSLGGSSGRRYTGELFF; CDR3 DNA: TGCGCCAGCAGCTTGGGGGGGTCGAGCGGGAGAAGGTACACCGGGGAGCTGTTTTTT
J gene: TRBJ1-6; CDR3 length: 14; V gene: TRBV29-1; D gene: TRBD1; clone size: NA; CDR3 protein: CSAGGPGQNSPLHF; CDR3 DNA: TGCAGCGCCGGAGGTCCGGGACAGAATTCACCCCTCCACTTT
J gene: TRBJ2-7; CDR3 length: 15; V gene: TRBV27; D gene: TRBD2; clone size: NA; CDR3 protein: CASSGGGFISYEQYF; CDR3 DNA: TGTGCCAGCAGCGGGGGAGGGTTTATCTCCTACGAGCAGTACTTC
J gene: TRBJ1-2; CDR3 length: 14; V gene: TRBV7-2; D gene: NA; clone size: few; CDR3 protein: CASSIGQTIYGYTF; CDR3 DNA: TGTGCCAGCAGTATTGGCCAAACTATCTATGGCTACACCTTC
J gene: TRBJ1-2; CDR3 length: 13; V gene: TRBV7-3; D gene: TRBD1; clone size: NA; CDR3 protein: CASSLTGRYGYTF; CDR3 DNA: TGTGCCAGCAGCCTGACAGGGCGCTATGGCTACACCTTC
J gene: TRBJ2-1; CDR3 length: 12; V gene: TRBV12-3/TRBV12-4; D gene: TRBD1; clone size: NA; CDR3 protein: CASNVRGRWQFF; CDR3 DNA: TGTGCCAGCAACGTGAGGGGGCGATGGCAGTTCTTC
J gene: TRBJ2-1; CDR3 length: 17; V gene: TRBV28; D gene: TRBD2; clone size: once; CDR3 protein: CASSFRLAGGRDNEQFF; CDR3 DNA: TGTGCCAGCAGTTTTAGACTAGCGGGAGGGCGGGACAATGAGCAGTTCTTC
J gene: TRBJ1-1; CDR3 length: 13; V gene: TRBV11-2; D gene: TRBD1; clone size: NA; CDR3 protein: CASSFQGGTEAFF; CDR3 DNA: TGTGCCAGCAGCTTCCAGGGGGGAACTGAAGCTTTCTTT
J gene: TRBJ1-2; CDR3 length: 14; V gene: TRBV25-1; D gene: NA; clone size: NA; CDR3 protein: CASSESPLLGGYTF; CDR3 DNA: TGTGCCAGCAGTGAATCCCCTTTACTAGGAGGCTACACCTTC
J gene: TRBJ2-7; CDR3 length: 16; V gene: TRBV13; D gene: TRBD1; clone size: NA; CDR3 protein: CASSLDRQGSPYEQYF; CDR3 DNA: TGTGCCAGCAGCTTAGACCGACAGGGTAGCCCCTACGAGCAGTACTTC
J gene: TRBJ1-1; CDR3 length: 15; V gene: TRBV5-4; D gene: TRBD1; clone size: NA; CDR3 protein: CASSPQQGAVTEAFF; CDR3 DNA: TGTGCCAGCAGCCCACAACAGGGGGCCGTCACTGAAGCTTTCTTT
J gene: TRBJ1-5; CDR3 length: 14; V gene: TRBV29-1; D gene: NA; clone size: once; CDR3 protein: CSVETRDGCQPQHF; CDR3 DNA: TGCAGCGTTGAAACCAGGGATGGGTGTCAGCCCCAGCATTTT
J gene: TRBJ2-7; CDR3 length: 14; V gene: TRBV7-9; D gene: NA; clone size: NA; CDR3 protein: CASSQDSGSYEQYF; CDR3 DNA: TGTGCCAGCAGCCAAGACAGTGGAAGCTACGAGCAGTACTTC
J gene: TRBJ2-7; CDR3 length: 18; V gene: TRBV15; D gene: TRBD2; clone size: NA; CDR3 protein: CATSRDLAGGSLTYEQYF; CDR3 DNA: TGTGCCACCAGCAGAGATTTAGCGGGAGGGTCGTTGACCTACGAGCAGTACTTC
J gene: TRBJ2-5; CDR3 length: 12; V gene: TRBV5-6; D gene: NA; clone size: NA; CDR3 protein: CASSLWEETQYF; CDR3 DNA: TGTGCCAGCAGCTTGTGGGAGGAGACCCAGTACTTC
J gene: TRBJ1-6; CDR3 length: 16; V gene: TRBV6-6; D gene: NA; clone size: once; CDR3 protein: CASTNRPQPYNSPLHF; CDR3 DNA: TGTGCCAGCACCAACAGGCCCCAACCCTATAATTCACCCCTCCACTTT
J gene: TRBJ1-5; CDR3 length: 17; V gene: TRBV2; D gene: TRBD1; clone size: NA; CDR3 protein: CASSEALGQGANQPQHF; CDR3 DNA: TGTGCCAGCAGTGAAGCCCTGGGACAGGGGGCGAATCAGCCCCAGCATTTT
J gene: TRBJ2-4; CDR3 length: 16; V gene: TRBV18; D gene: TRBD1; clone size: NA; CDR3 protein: CASSPSGTGPRNIQYF; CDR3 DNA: TGTGCCAGCTCACCTTCCGGGACAGGGCCCAGGAACATTCAGTACTTC
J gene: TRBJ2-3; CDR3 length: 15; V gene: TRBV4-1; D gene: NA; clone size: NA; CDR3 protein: CASSQDSYRVDTQYF; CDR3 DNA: TGCGCCAGCAGCCAAGATTCTTACAGGGTGGATACGCAGTATTTT
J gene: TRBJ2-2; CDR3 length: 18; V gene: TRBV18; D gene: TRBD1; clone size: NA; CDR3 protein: CASSPAMGTAGDTGELFF; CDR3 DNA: TGTGCCAGCTCACCGGCCATGGGGACAGCCGGGGACACCGGGGAGCTGTTTTTT
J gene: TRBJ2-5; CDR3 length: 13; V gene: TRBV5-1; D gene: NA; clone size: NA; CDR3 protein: CASSFNSQETQYF; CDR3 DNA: TGCGCCAGCAGCTTTAACTCTCAAGAGACCCAGTACTTC
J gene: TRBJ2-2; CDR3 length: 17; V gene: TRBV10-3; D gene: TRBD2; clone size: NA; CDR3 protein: CAISVGLAGDNTGELFF; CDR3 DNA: TGTGCCATCAGTGTAGGACTAGCGGGAGACAACACCGGGGAGCTGTTTTTT
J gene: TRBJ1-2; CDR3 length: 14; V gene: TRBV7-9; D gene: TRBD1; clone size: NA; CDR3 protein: CASSYPQGAYGYTF; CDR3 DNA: TGTGCCAGCAGCTACCCACAGGGGGCCTATGGCTACACCTTC
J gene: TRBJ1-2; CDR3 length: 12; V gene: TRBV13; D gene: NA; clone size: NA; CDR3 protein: CASSFSGAGYTF; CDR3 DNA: TGTGCCAGCAGCTTCAGCGGTGCTGGCTACACCTTC
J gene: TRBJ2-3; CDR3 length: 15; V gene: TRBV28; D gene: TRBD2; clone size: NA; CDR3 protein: CASTVTSGGADTQYF; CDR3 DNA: TGTGCCAGTACCGTGACTAGCGGGGGGGCGGATACGCAGTATTTT
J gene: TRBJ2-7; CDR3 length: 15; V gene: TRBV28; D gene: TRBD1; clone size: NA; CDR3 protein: CASSPGTGALYEQYF; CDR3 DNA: TGTGCCAGCAGTCCCGGGACAGGGGCCCTCTACGAGCAGTACTTC
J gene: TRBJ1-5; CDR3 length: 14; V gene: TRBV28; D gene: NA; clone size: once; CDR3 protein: CASSSSYRVLPQHF; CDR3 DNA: TGTGCCAGCAGTTCGTCCTACAGGGTTCTGCCCCAGCATTTT
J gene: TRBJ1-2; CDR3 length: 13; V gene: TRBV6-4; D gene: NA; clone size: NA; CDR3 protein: CASSSRGGDGYTF; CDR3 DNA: TGTGCCAGCAGTTCCCGAGGAGGGGATGGCTACACCTTC
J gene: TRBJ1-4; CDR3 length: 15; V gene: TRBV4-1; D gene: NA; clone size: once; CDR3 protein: CASSRYGSDQEKLFF; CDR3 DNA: TGCGCCAGCAGCCGGTACGGGTCGGATCAGGAAAAACTGTTTTTT
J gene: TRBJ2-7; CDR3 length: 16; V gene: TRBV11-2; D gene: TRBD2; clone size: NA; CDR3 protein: CASSFRGRSVRDEQYF; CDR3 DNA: TGTGCCAGCAGCTTCCGCGGGAGGTCGGTTCGGGACGAGCAGTACTTC
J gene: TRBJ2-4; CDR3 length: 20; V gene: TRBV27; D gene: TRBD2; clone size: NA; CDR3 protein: CASSPNLAGGPSLAKNIQYF; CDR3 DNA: TGTGCCAGCAGTCCCAACCTAGCGGGAGGGCCCTCGTTAGCCAAAAACATTCAGTACTTC
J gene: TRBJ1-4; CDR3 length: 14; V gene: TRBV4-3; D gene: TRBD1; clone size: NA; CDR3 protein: CASSQTGQGEKLFF; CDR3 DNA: TGCGCCAGCAGCCAAACGGGACAGGGGGAAAAACTGTTTTTT
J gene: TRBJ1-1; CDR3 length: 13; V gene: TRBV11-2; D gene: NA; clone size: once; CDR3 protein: CASSLVQLREAFF; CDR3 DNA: TGTGCCAGCAGCTTAGTGCAGCTGAGGGAAGCTTTCTTT
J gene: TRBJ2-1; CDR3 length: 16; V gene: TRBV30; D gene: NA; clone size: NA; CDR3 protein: CAWSVLGTGLRDEQFF; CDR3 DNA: TGTGCCTGGAGTGTACTCGGGACTGGACTTAGAGATGAGCAGTTCTTC
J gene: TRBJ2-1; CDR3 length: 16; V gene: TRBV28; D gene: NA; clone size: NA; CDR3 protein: CASSPGQTWGLNEQFF; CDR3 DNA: TGTGCCAGCAGTCCAGGACAGACGTGGGGTCTGAATGAGCAGTTCTTC
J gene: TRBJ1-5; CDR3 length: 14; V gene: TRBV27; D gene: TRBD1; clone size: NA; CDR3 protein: CASTSHRGFQPQHF; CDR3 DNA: TGTGCCAGCACCTCGCACAGGGGGTTTCAGCCCCAGCATTTT
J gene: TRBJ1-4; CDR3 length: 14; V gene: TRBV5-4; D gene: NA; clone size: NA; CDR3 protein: CASSLGGANEKLFF; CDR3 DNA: TGTGCCAGCAGCTTGGGGGGGGCTAATGAAAAACTGTTTTTT
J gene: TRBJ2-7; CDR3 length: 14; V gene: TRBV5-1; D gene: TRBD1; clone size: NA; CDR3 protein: CASSAQGEIYEQYF; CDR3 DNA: TGCGCCAGCAGCGCACAGGGGGAGATCTACGAGCAGTACTTC
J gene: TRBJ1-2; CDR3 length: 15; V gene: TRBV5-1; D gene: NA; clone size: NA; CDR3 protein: CASSLGSFNVYGYTF; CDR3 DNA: TGCGCCAGCAGCTTGGGGAGCTTCAACGTTTATGGCTACACCTTC
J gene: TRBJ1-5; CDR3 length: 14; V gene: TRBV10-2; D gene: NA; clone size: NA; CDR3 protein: CASSERGAGQPQHF; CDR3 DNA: TGCGCCAGCAGTGAGCGGGGGGCTGGTCAGCCCCAGCATTTT
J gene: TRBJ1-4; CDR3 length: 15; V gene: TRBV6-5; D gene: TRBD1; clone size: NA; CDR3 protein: CASSYSGQGGEKLFF; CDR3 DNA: TGTGCCAGCAGTTACTCGGGACAGGGGGGCGAAAAACTGTTTTTT
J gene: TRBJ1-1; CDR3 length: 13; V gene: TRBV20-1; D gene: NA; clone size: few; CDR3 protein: CSASEAGKGEAFF; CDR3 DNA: TGCAGTGCTAGTGAGGCGGGTAAGGGTGAAGCTTTCTTT